The 20 T cell receptor beta chains below were found in one sample sequenced in a study of beta chain features in type 1 diabetes. As every portion of the isolated RNA was reverse transcribed, the sequencing read expressed TCRB transcripts. Generated by immunoSEQ multiplex PCR, the TCRdb table keeps only in-frame clones and is missing some. Of approximately 470,000 clones listed, 25% to 35% are singletons. The material sequenced was naive CD4+ T cells from blood. These receptors were taken from a man younger than 35 in good health.

V and J are TRBV30 and TRBJ2-7, with a possible D match to TRBD1 (6 bases). V was shortened by 0 bases and J by 3 bases, with 15 bases between the two germline ends. The CDR3 length is 15 residues. Germline CDR1 reads GTSNPN; CDR2 reads SVGIG (reference sequence). The CDR3, as DNA: TGTGCCTGGAGTGTAACGGCAGGGGTGTTCTACGAGCAGTACTTC. It yields the protein CAWSVTAGVFYEQYF.

CDR3: CSVRLPGQDYEQYF. The CDR3, as DNA: TGCAGCGTTCGGCTTCCGGGACAGGACTACGAGCAGTACTTC. The chain couples TRBV29-1 to TRBJ2-7; 8 bases map to TRBD1. V trimming: 5 bases; J trimming: 3 bases; junction bases outside the gene matches: 9. CDR3 length: 14 amino acids. CDR1 SQVTM and CDR2 ANQGSEA come from the germline V gene.

The chain combines TRBV7-2 with TRBJ2-1; no clear D. V lost 9 bases, J lost 3 bases, and 6 bases lay in between. The CDR3 has 11 residues. CDR1 and CDR2 (germline): SGHTA, FQGNSA. The CDR3 spells CASNLYNEQFF. CDR3 coding DNA: TGTGCCAGTAATCTCTACAATGAGCAGTTCTTC. The full variable domain, its missing parts supplied by reference TRBV7-2 and TRBJ2-1, is GAGVSQSPSNKVTEKGKDVELRCDPISGHTALYWYRQSLGQGLEFLIYFQGNSAPDKSGLPSDRFSAERTGGSVSTLTIQRTQQEDSAVYLCASNLYNEQFFGPGTRLTVL.

The CDR3 spells CASSLTPGLGEQFF. The CDR3 DNA follows: TGTGCCAGCAGTCTCACCCCCGGGTTGGGTGAGCAGTTCTTC. The V and J genes are TRBV28 and TRBJ2-1; D gene unclear. Germline V gene data show CDR1 as MDHEN and CDR2 as SYDVKM. V lost 5 bases to trimming and J lost 9 bases, with 17 bases between them. There are 14 residues in the CDR3.

This clone was picked up a small number of times. This chain uses TRBV30 with TRBJ2-3; 8 bases are shared with TRBD1. CDR3 size: 13 residues. Germline CDR1 reads GTSNPN; CDR2 reads SVGIG (reference sequence). V gave up 8 bases and J gave up 5 bases; unmatched junction bases: 9. The CDR3 coding sequence is TGTGCCACGTCGGGACAGGTTGAAGATACGCAGTATTTT. It encodes CATSGQVEDTQYF.

Only a few counts were recorded for this clone. The chain joins TRBV30 to TRBJ2-5, with a tentative D call TRBD2 (6 bases). Germline V lookup: CDR1 GTSNPN, CDR2 SVGIG (reference sequence). The length of the CDR3 is 14 residues. Trimming removed 0 bases at V and 1 base at J, with 9 bases between. CDR3 amino acids: CAWSVLAGQETQYF. CDR3 sequence (DNA): TGTGCCTGGAGTGTACTAGCCGGCCAAGAGACCCAGTACTTC.

This clone was detected only a few times. V gene TRBV29-1 combines with J gene TRBJ1-2; D call uncertain. This CDR3 is 14 amino acids long. V was shortened by 4 bases and J by 0 bases, with 12 bases between the two germline ends. Germline V CDR1 and CDR2: SQVTM, ANQGSEA. CDR3 bases: TGCAGCGTTGTCGGGGTAATAACTAACTATGGCTACACCTTC. This codes for CSVVGVITNYGYTF.

The genes are TRBV4-3 and TRBJ1-4; D gene ambiguous. The germline gives CDR1 LGHNA, CDR2 YSLEER. The CDR3 sequence is 16 residues long. V gave up 1 base and J gave up 6 bases, with 15 bases separating them. CDR3 in DNA: TGCGCCAGCAGCCAAGCGTCTGCGGCAGGATATGAAAAACTGTTTTTT. It encodes CASSQASAAGYEKLFF.

The chain links TRBV30 to TRBJ2-5; D ambiguous. The germline V gene has CDR1 GTSNPN and CDR2 SVGIG (reference sequence). The CDR3 extends over 13 amino acids. Trimming pared 2 bases from V and 3 bases from J, leaving 10 bases between. The CDR3 loop reads CAWSRAGKETQYF. The CDR3 coding sequence is TGTGCCTGGAGTAGGGCTGGTAAAGAGACCCAGTACTTC.

The J gene is TRBJ2-5, the V gene TRBV7-2; D possibly matches TRBD1 or TRBD2 (5 bases each). Trimming pared 1 base from V and 5 bases from J, leaving 14 bases between. The CDR3 is 15 amino acids. CDR1 SGHTA and CDR2 FQGNSA come from the germline V gene. The CDR3 DNA follows: TGTGCCAGCAGCTTAGGGGACGTCGCGAGGGAGACCCAGTACTTC. It codes for CASSLGDVARETQYF.

This clone showed up just a few times. This rearrangement joins TRBV29-1 to TRBJ2-5, with 9 bases aligning to TRBD2. V trimming: 7 bases; J trimming: 6 bases; junction bases outside the gene matches: 9. The CDR3 extends over 13 amino acids. The germline V gene has CDR1 SQVTM and CDR2 ANQGSEA. CDR3 sequence reads: CSAPGTSRKTQYF. The CDR3 DNA reads TGCAGCGCACCTGGGACTAGCAGAAAGACCCAGTACTTC.

The V call is TRBV7-2, the J call TRBJ1-5; D not certain. Trimming pared 1 base from V and 0 bases from J, leaving 7 bases between. The V gene's germline CDR1 is SGHTA and CDR2 FQGNSA. The CDR3 has 15 amino acids. The CDR3 protein is CASSLVADSNQPQHF. The CDR3 nucleotides are TGTGCCAGCAGCTTAGTTGCTGATAGCAATCAGCCCCAGCATTTT.

The chain links TRBV10-3 to TRBJ2-3, with D unclear. Germline V gene lookup returns CDR1 ENHRY and CDR2 SYGVKD. CDR3 length equals 18 residues. The V end was cut by 0 bases, the J end by 1 base, with 17 bases between. CDR3 sequence: CAISESSSGTFGTDTQYF. CDR3 sequence (DNA): TGTGCCATCAGTGAGTCGAGTTCCGGAACCTTCGGCACAGATACGCAGTATTTT.

The chain joins TRBV20-1 to TRBJ1-3; no firm D call. Germline V gene data show CDR1 as DFQATT and CDR2 as SNEGSKA (reference sequence). The CDR3 totals 11 residues. Trimming took off 8 bases at V and 0 bases at J, with 5 bases between the two ends. This CDR3 is CSINSGNTIYF. Here the CDR3 DNA reads TGCAGTATCAACTCTGGAAACACCATATATTTT.

This rearrangement joins TRBV18 to TRBJ2-2, with no clear D. This CDR3 spans 12 amino acids. From germline, CDR1 is KGHSH and CDR2 LQKENI. With 5 bases removed from V and 3 bases from J, the gap between germline ends came to 4 bases. CDR3 nucleotides: TGTGCCAGCTCAATGGACACCGGGGAGCTGTTTTTT. Amino acid sequence: CASSMDTGELFF.

There are a few counts of this clone. The chain joins TRBV4-3 to TRBJ2-2; TRBD2 might be the D (5 bases). CDR1 LGHNA and CDR2 YSLEER come from the germline V gene. This CDR3 is built from 15 residues. V lost 3 bases and J 6 bases, leaving 14 bases between the germline ends. This CDR3 is CASSQIPAVAGELFF. DNA for the CDR3: TGCGCCAGCAGCCAGATCCCAGCGGTGGCCGGGGAGCTGTTTTTT.

The chain links TRBV6-5 to TRBJ1-3; no firm D call. Per germline, CDR1 MNHEY and CDR2 SVGAGI. The V gene lost 4 bases and the J gene lost 0 bases, with 13 bases spanning the gap. This CDR3 comprises 16 residues. CDR3 in DNA: TGTGCCAGCAGTTCTCGAGTTTCCTACTCTGGAAACACCATATATTTT. Encoded protein: CASSSRVSYSGNTIYF.

V and J are TRBV18 and TRBJ2-5, with D uncertain. The CDR3 extends over 13 amino acids. Germline assignment: CDR1 KGHSH and CDR2 LQKENI. V was trimmed by 1 base and J by 2 bases, leaving 5 bases between them. The CDR3 DNA sequence: TGTGCCAGCTCACCACGGAGACAAGAGACCCAGTACTTC. Its translation: CASSPRRQETQYF.

V usage is TRBV15 and J usage is TRBJ2-1; D is uncertain. CDR3 size: 16 residues. Looked up from germline, CDR1 is LNHNV and CDR2 is YYDKDF (reference sequence). Trimming cost V 0 bases and J 0 bases, with 9 bases left between them. For the CDR3, the DNA is TGTGCCACCAGCAGAGATTGGATAAGCTCCTACAATGAGCAGTTCTTC. Protein: CATSRDWISSYNEQFF. The entire variable domain, with the rest obtained from reference TRBV15 and TRBJ2-1, is as follows: DAMVIQNPRYQVTQFGKPVTLSCSQTLNHNVMYWYQQKSSQAPKLLFHYYDKDFNNEADTPDNFQSRRPNTSFCFLDIRSPGLGDTAMYLCATSRDWISSYNEQFFGPGTRLTVL.

This clone was seen only a few times. The V gene is TRBV7-2, the J gene TRBJ2-7; no clear D. Germline lookup yields CDR1 SGHTA and CDR2 FQGNSA. V lost 3 bases, J lost 4 bases, and 7 bases lay in between. CDR3 size: 12 residues. In nucleotides, the CDR3 is TGTGCCAGCAGCTTCGCCGGGTACGAGCAGTACTTC. Protein sequence: CASSFAGYEQYF.